These T cell receptor beta chains were read from a single sample in a study of graft-versus-host responses after intestinal transplantation. The protocol was immunoSEQ multiplex PCR, while the TCRdb copy is restricted to in-frame clones and leaves out a portion. The sample carries just under 90,000 clones, roughly 87% recorded once. These receptors' targets are unknown. Source: unstimulated CD8+ T cells sorted from spleen or lymph node cells, taken before intestinal transplant. All receptors derive from a human donor who received an intestinal transplant. Each CDR3 is given with its conserved first and last residue.

J | length | V | CDR3
TRBJ1-3 | 15 | TRBV6-5 | CASSPTGGGGNTIYF
TRBJ2-3 | 10 | TRBV5-1 | CASRGHTQYF
TRBJ1-2 | 13 | TRBV28 | CASSLGQGYGYTF
TRBJ2-5 | 15 | TRBV27 | CASSLWGGGGETQYF
TRBJ2-7 | 12 | TRBV2 | CASSDPMPGGVF
TRBJ2-7 | 16 | TRBV29-1 | CSVEVFGTGDTYEQYF
TRBJ2-7 | 16 | TRBV10-2 | CASSEPNEAGAYEQYF
TRBJ2-7 | 13 | TRBV10-2 | CATNSGVGYEQYF
TRBJ2-6 | 15 | TRBV5-6 | CASSLIRAGANVLTF
TRBJ2-7 | 11 | TRBV10-1 | CASSGDYEQYF
TRBJ2-5 | 14 | TRBV28 | CASSSIAGRGTQYF
TRBJ2-7 | 16 | TRBV15 | CATSNGTSGTSYEQYF
TRBJ2-7 | 15 | TRBV27 | CASSLISGSVYEQYF
TRBJ2-7 | 16 | TRBV11-2 | CASSLGGTGPFYEQYF
TRBJ2-7 | 13 | TRBV19 | CASSPGGTYEQYF
TRBJ2-7 | 10 | TRBV10-2 | CASSGGKQYF
TRBJ1-4 | 16 | TRBV4-1 | CASSFYPGPINEKLFF
TRBJ2-3 | 15 | TRBV7-3 | CASSLGGGLLDTQYF
TRBJ1-5 | 15 | TRBV7-2 | CASSLDVWGNQPQHF
TRBJ2-2 | 18 | TRBV5-6 | CASSLVAGWDANTGELFF
TRBJ1-2 | 17 | TRBV28 | CASSLQPVRDRGDGYTF
TRBJ1-5 | 13 | TRBV23-1 | CASSHISNQPQHF
TRBJ2-1 | 16 | TRBV11-3 | CASSLAGVRSYNEQFF
TRBJ2-5 | 15 | TRBV9 | CASSAETSGVETQYF
TRBJ2-7 | 15 | TRBV7-3 | CASSLGQGSSYEQYF
TRBJ2-5 | 15 | TRBV27 | CASGTWTSGQETQYF
TRBJ2-3 | 15 | TRBV6-1 | CASSEASWGTDTQYF
TRBJ2-2 | 16 | TRBV5-6 | CASSLDRGFDTGELFF
TRBJ2-7 | 12 | TRBV25-1 | CASNKGAYEQYF
TRBJ2-5 | 14 | TRBV4-1 | CASSPGLAGETQYF
TRBJ2-1 | 15 | TRBV7-6 | CASSTHGSAYNEQFF
TRBJ2-1 | 14 | TRBV13 | CASRQGVSYNEQFF
TRBJ2-7 | 13 | TRBV2 | CASRNQGAYEQYF
TRBJ1-6 | 15 | TRBV4-2 | CASSPRGAGNSPLHF
TRBJ1-1 | 15 | TRBV4-1 | CASSQFTGGNTEAFF
TRBJ2-7 | 13 | TRBV2 | CARGGQGGNEQYF
TRBJ1-3 | 16 | TRBV7-2 | CASSYERDSLRDTIYF
TRBJ2-7 | 14 | TRBV7-6 | CASSLADTSYEQYF
TRBJ1-1 | 13 | TRBV5-1 | CASSFWGNTEAFF
TRBJ2-4 | 17 | TRBV6-1 | CASSEVIWGTGGDIQYF
TRBJ1-6 | 16 | TRBV27 | CASTEDGSSYNSPLHF
TRBJ2-2 | 14 | TRBV11-2 | CASSLDPGFGELFF
TRBJ2-5 | 15 | TRBV6-5 | CASSLDTRGRETQYF
TRBJ1-2 | 13 | TRBV6-6 | CASSYGSGDGYTF
TRBJ2-1 | 14 | TRBV6-1 | CASSDQGLSNEQFF
TRBJ2-1 | 16 | TRBV4-1 | CASSQGLAGGFYEQFF
TRBJ2-1 | 13 | TRBV27 | CASTLGEGSEQFF
TRBJ1-2 | 12 | TRBV2 | CASKGQIYGYTF
TRBJ1-2 | 14 | TRBV9 | CASSVEWLNYGYTF
TRBJ2-7 | 15 | TRBV11-2 | CASSFRLAETYEQYF
TRBJ2-3 | 16 | TRBV7-2 | CASSPGLAGAWDTQYF